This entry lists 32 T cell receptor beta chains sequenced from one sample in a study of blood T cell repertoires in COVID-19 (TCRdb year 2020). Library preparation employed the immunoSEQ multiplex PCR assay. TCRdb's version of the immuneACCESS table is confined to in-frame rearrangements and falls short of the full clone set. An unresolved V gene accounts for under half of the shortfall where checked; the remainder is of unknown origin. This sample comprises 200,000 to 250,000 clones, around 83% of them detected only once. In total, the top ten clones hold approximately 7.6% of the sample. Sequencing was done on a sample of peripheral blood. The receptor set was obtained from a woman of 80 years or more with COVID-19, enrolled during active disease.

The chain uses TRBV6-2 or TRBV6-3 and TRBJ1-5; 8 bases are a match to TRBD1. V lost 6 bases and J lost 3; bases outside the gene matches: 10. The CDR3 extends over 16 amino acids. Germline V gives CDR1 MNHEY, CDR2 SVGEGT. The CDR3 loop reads CASSLAGTGFNQPQHF. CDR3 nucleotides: TGTGCCAGCAGCTTAGCCGGGACAGGCTTCAATCAGCCCCAGCATTTT.

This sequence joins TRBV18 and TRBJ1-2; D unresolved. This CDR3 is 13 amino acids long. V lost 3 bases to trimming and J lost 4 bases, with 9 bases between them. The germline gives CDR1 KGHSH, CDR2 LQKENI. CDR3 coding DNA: TGTGCCAGCTCACCTAGCTCTGCCTATGGCTACACCTTC. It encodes CASSPSSAYGYTF. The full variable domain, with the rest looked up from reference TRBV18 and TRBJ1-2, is NAGVMQNPRHLVRRRGQEARLRCSPMKGHSHVYWYRQLPEEGLKFMVYLQKENIIDESGMPKERFSAEFPKEGPSILRIQQVVRGDSAAYFCASSPSSAYGYTFGSGTRLTVV.

Written as DNA, the CDR3 is TGTGCCAGCAGCTCAGGGTTCACCCTCCACTTT. It is translated as CASSSGFTLHF. The chain is built from TRBV7-9 and TRBJ1-6; D possibly corresponds to TRBD1 (5 bases). This CDR3 contains 11 residues. Trimming removed 4 bases at V and 14 bases at J, with 9 bases between. Germline V gene data show CDR1 as SEHNR and CDR2 as FQNEAQ (reference sequence).

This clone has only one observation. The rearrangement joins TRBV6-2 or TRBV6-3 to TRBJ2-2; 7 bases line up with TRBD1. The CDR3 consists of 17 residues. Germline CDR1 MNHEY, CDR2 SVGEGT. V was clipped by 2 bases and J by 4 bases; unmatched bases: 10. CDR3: CASSYVFAGGGTGELFF. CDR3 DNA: TGTGCCAGCAGTTACGTTTTTGCAGGGGGTGGCACCGGGGAGCTGTTTTTT.

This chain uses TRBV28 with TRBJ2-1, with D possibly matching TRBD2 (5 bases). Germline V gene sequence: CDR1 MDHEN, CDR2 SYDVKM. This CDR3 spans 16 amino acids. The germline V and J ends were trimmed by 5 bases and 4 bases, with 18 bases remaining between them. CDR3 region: CASSPLTSPSYNEQFF. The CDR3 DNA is TGTGCCAGCAGTCCCCTCACTAGTCCCTCTTACAATGAGCAGTTCTTC.

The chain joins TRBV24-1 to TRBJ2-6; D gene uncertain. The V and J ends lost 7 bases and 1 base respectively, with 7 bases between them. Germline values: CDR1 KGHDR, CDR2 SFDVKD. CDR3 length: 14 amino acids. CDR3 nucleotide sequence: TGTGCCACCAGCCGCAGTTCTGGGGCCAACGTCCTGACTTTC. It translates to CATSRSSGANVLTF.

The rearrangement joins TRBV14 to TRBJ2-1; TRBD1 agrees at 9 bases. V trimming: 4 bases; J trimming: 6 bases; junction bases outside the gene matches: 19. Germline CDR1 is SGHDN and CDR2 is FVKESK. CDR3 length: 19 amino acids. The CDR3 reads CASSPLGRDREVGGNEQFF. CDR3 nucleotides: TGTGCCAGCAGCCCTTTGGGAAGGGACAGGGAGGTCGGAGGCAATGAGCAGTTCTTC.

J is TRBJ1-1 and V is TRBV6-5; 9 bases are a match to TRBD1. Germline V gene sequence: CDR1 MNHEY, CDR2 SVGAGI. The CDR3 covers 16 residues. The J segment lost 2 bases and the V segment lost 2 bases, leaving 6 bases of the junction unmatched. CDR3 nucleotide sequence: TGTGCCAGCAGTTACACCGGGACAGGGATCAACACTGAAGCTTTCTTT. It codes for CASSYTGTGINTEAFF.

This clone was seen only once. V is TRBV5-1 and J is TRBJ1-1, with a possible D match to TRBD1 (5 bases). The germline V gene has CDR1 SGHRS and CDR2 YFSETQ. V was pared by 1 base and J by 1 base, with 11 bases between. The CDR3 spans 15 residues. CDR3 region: CASSLRGGPNTEAFF. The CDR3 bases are TGCGCCAGCAGCTTGAGGGGAGGACCGAACACTGAAGCTTTCTTT.

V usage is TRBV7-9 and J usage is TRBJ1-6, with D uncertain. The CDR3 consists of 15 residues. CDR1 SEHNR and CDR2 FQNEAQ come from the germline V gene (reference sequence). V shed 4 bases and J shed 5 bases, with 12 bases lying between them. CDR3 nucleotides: TGTGCCAGCAGCTCCCCGGAGTCAAATAATTCACCCCTCCACTTT. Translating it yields CASSSPESNNSPLHF.

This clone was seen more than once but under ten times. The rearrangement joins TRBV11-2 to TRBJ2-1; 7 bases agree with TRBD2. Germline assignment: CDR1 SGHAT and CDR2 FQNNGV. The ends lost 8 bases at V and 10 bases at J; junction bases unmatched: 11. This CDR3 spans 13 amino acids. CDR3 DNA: TGTGCCAGCGGAGTAGCGGGTGCAGGGGAGCAGTTCTTC. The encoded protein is CASGVAGAGEQFF.

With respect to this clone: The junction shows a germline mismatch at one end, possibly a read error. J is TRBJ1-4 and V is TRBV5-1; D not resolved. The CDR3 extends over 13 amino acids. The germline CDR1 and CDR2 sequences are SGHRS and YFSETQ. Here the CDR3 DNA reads TGCGCCAGCAGCTTCAGGTCTAAAGAAAAACTGTTTTTT. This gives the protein CASSFRSKEKLFF.

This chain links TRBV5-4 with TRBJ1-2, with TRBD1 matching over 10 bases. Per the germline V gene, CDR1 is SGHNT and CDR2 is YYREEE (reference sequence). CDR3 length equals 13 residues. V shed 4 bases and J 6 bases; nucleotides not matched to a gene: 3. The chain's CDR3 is CASSRGQGNGYTF. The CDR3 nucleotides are TGTGCCAGCAGCCGGGGACAGGGGAATGGCTACACCTTC.

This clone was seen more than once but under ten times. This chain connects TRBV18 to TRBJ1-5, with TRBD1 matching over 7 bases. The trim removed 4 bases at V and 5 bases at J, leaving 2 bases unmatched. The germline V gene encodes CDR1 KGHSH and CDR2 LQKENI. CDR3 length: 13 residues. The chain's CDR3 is CASSLQGDQPQHF. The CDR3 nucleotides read TGTGCCAGCTCACTCCAGGGGGATCAGCCCCAGCATTTT. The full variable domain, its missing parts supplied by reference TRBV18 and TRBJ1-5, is NAGVMQNPRHLVRRRGQEARLRCSPMKGHSHVYWYRQLPEEGLKFMVYLQKENIIDESGMPKERFSAEFPKEGPSILRIQQVVRGDSAAYFCASSLQGDQPQHFGDGTRLSIL.

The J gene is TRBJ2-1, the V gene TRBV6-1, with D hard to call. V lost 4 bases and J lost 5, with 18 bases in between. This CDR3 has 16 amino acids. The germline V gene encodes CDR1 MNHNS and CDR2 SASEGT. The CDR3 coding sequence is TGTGCCAGCAGTGGAAGACCGGCCACGGCGGACAATGAGCAGTTCTTC. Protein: CASSGRPATADNEQFF.

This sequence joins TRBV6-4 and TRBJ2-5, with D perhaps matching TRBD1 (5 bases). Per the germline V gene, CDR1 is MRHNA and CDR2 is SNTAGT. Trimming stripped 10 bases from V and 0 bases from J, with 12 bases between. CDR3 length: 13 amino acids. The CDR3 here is CATPTEYQETQYF. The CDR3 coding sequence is TGTGCCACCCCGACAGAGTACCAAGAGACCCAGTACTTC.

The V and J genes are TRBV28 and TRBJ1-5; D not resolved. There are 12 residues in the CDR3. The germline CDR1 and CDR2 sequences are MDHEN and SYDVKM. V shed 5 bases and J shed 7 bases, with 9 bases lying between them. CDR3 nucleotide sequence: TGTGCCAGCAGTACCATACAGCAGCCCCAGCATTTT. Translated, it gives CASSTIQQPQHF.

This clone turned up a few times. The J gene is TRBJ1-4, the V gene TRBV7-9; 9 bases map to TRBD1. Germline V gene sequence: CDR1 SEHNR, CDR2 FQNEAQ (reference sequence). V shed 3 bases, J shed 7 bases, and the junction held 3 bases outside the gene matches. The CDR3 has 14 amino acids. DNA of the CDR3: TGTGCCAGCAGCTTTTCGACAGGGGGTGAAAAACTGTTTTTT. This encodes CASSFSTGGEKLFF.

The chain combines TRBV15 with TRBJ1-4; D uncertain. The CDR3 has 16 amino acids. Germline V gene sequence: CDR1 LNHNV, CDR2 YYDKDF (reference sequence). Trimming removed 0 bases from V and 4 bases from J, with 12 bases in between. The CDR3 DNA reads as TGTGCCACCAGCAGAGATCGACGGAGACTTAATGAAAAACTGTTTTTT. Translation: CATSRDRRRLNEKLFF.

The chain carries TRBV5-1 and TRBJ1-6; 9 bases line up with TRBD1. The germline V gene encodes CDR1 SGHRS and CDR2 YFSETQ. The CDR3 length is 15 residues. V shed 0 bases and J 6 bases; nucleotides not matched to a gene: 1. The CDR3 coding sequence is TGCGCCAGCAGCTTGGGGACAGGGGTTAATTCACCCCTCCACTTT. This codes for CASSLGTGVNSPLHF. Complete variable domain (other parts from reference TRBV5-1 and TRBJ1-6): KAGVTQTPRYLIKTRGQQVTLSCSPISGHRSVSWYQQTPGQGLQFLFEYFSETQRNKGNFPGRFSGRQFSNSRSEMNVSTLELGDSALYLCASSLGTGVNSPLHFGNGTRLTVT.

The CDR3 region is CASSLARTSGRADEETQYF. In DNA form, the CDR3 reads TGTGCCAGCAGCTTAGCTAGGACTAGCGGGAGGGCCGATGAAGAGACCCAGTACTTC. The chain recombines TRBV7-6 with TRBJ2-5, with 15 bases aligning to TRBD2. The junction had 8 bases not matched to a gene; V was cut back by 0 bases and J by 3 bases. This CDR3 is built from 19 residues. Germline values: CDR1 SGHVS, CDR2 FNYEAQ.

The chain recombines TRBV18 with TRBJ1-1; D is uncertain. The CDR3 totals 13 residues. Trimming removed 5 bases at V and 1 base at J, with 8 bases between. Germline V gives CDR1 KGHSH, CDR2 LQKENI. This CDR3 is CASSASENTEAFF. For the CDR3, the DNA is TGTGCCAGCTCAGCCAGCGAGAACACTGAAGCTTTCTTT.

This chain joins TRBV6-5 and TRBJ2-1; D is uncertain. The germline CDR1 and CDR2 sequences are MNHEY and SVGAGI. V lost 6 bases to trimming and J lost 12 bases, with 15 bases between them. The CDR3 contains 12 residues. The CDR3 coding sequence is TGTGCCAGCAGCCCCTGGCGGCACGGGCAGTTCTTC. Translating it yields CASSPWRHGQFF.

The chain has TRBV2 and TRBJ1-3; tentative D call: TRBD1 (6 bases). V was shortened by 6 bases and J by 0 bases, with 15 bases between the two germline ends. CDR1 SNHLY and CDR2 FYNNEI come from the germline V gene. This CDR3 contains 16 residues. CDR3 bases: TGTGCCAGCAGGCCCAGGGGATCAGTCTCTGGAAACACCATATATTTT. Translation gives CASRPRGSVSGNTIYF. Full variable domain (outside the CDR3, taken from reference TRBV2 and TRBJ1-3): EPEVTQTPSHQVTQMGQEVILRCVPISNHLYFYWYRQILGQKVEFLVSFYNNEISEKSEIFDDQFSVERPDGSNFTLKIRSTKLEDSAMYFCASRPRGSVSGNTIYFGEGSWLTVV.

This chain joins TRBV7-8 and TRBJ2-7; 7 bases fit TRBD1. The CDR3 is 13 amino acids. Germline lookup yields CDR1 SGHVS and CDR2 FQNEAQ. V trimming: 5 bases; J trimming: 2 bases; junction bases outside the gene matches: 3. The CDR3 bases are TGTGCCAGCAGCCGAGACAGGGCCTACGAGCAGTACTTC. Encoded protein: CASSRDRAYEQYF.

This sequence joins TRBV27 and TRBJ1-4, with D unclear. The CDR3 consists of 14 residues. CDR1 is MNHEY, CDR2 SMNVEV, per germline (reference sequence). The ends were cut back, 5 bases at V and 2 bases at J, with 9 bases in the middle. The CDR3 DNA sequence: TGTGCCAGCAGTACCGGGAGGACTAATGAAAAACTGTTTTTT. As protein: CASSTGRTNEKLFF.

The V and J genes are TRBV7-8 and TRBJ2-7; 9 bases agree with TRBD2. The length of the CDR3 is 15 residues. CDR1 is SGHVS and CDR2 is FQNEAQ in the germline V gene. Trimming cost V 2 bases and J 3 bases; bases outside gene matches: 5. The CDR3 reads CASSLHGTSNYEQYF. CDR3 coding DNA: TGTGCCAGCAGCTTACACGGGACTAGCAACTACGAGCAGTACTTC.

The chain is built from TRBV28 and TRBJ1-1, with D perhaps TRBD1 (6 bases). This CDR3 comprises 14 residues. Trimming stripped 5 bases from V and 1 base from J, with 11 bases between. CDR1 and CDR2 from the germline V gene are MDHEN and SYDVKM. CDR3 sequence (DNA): TGTGCCAGCAGTCATGGGGGCGCGAACACTGAAGCTTTCTTT. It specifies CASSHGGANTEAFF.

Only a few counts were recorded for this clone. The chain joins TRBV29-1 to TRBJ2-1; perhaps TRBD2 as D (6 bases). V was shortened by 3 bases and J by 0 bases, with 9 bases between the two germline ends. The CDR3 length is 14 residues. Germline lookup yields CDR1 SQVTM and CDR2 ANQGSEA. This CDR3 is CSVDPGSSYNEQFF. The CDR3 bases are TGCAGCGTTGACCCCGGGAGCTCCTACAATGAGCAGTTCTTC.

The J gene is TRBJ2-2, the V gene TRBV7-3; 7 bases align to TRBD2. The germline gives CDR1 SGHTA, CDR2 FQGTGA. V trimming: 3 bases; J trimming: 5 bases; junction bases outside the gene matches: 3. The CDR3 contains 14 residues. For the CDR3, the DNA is TGTGCCAGCAGCTTCGGGGGGTATACCGGGGAGCTGTTTTTT. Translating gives CASSFGGYTGELFF.

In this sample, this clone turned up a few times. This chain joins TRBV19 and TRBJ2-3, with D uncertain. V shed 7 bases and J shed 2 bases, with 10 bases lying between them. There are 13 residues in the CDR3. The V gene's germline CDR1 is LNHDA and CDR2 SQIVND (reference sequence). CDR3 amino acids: CASKFRTTDTQYF. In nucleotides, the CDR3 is TGTGCCAGTAAGTTCAGAACCACAGATACGCAGTATTTT.

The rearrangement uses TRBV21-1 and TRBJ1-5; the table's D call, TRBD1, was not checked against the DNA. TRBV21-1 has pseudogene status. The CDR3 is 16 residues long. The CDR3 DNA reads TGTGCCAGCAGCGCCCGATACCGACAGAACAATCAGCCCCAGCATTTT. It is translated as CASSARYRQNNQPQHF.